The entry that follows covers one TCR beta chain sequence. The antigen remains undetermined. Stated treatment: some 20 received Ad26.COV2.S at low or high dose, single or two shots; 5 received placebo; per-sample allocation not given. It was on day 63 after the first vaccine or placebo injection that samples were taken. It was an adult aged 18-55 years in Boston who was the donor. V dropped 0 bases and J dropped 3 bases, with 12 bases sitting between them. Germline-derived CDR1 and CDR2 are LGHNA and YSLEER. The CDR3 length is 16 residues. Only in-frame clones appear in the TCRdb table, and some are missing; sequencing was by immunoSEQ multiplex PCR. Here the sample spans 450,000 to 550,000 clones, roughly nine tenths being singletons. These data belong to a study of Ad26.COV2.S vaccination and SARS-CoV-2 variants. Whole-study results and caveats: Substantial post-vaccination breadth of spike-specific CD8+ and CD4+ T cell responses was reported.

The chain carries TRBV4-3 and TRBJ1-3; unclear D gene. The sequence derives from a person between 18 and 59 years old who received the Ad26.COV2.S COVID-19 vaccine or a placebo. This sample comprised peripheral blood, obtained in a trial of Ad26.COV2.S vaccine versus placebo. CDR3 DNA: TGCGCCAGCAGCCAAGAATCGGGATTCGTTGGAAACACCATATATTTT. Translated, it gives CASSQESGFVGNTIYF.